Listed below are T cell receptor beta chains from one sample, sequenced in a study of shared clonotypes between healthy human individuals. Only in-frame clones appear in the TCRdb table, and some are missing; sequencing was by immunoSEQ multiplex PCR. This sample carries roughly 450,000 clones, 60% to 85% of them seen once, and the ten largest clones take 10% to 15%. The sample taken for sequencing was PBMCs. All receptors derive from a woman between 40 and 55 years old in good health. Some clones in this sample may be carry-over from other donors' samples. CDR3s include the opening cysteine and the closing phenylalanine or tryptophan. The order of the fields is V gene, clone size, D gene, J gene, CDR3 DNA, CDR3 protein. D genes are given only for firm matches. For some rows the clone size is stated as once, few or many, or as a class when expanded; others skip it.

V: TRBV30; size: .; D: .; J: TRBJ1-2; DNA: TGTGCCTGGAAGGACGGAGCTAACTATGGCTACACCTTC; CDR3: CAWKDGANYGYTF
V: TRBV7-7; size: .; D: TRBD2; J: TRBJ2-1; DNA: TGTGCTAGCAGCTTAACTAGCGGGGGAAACAATGAGCAGTTCTTC; CDR3: CASSLTSGGNNEQFF
V: TRBV7-9; size: .; D: .; J: TRBJ1-2; DNA: TGTGCCAGCAGCTTAGGCTTCGTGGGCGGCGATGGCTACACCTTC; CDR3: CASSLGFVGGDGYTF
V: TRBV7-9; size: .; D: TRBD2; J: TRBJ2-7; DNA: TGTGCCAGCAGCCCGAGCGGGAGGGCCTACGAGCAGTACTTC; CDR3: CASSPSGRAYEQYF
V: TRBV7-9; size: .; D: .; J: TRBJ1-3; DNA: TGTGCCAGCAGCTTAGTCCGCGGACGCTCTGGAAACACCATATATTTT; CDR3: CASSLVRGRSGNTIYF
V: TRBV7-2; size: once; D: TRBD1; J: TRBJ1-4; DNA: TGTGCCAGCAGCTTAGCGGGACAGTCTAATGAAAAACTGTTTTTT; CDR3: CASSLAGQSNEKLFF
V: TRBV12-5; size: .; D: TRBD2; J: TRBJ2-3; DNA: TGTGCTAGTGCTGACTCCGGGACTAGCGGGAGTATAGATACGCAGTATTTT; CDR3: CASADSGTSGSIDTQYF
V: TRBV6-6; size: once; D: .; J: TRBJ2-5; DNA: TGTGCCAGCAGTTACTCGGAAGTGGGGGAGACCCAGTACTTC; CDR3: CASSYSEVGETQYF
V: TRBV7-9; size: .; D: .; J: TRBJ1-4; DNA: TGTGCCAGCAGCGCCGGGGCCGCAACTAATGAAAAACTGTTTTTT; CDR3: CASSAGAATNEKLFF
V: TRBV19; size: .; D: .; J: TRBJ2-7; DNA: TGTGCCAGTAGTAACCAGGGTAGAGGCTACGAGCAGTACTTC; CDR3: CASSNQGRGYEQYF
V: TRBV5-6; size: .; D: .; J: TRBJ2-5; DNA: TGTGCCAGCAGCTTGCCGCAAGAGACCCAGTACTTC; CDR3: CASSLPQETQYF
V: TRBV28; size: .; D: TRBD1; J: TRBJ2-3; DNA: TGTGCCAGCAGTCGTCCGGGACAGGGGGCAGATACGCAGTATTTT; CDR3: CASSRPGQGADTQYF
V: TRBV25-1; size: once; D: TRBD1; J: TRBJ1-2; DNA: TGTGCCAGCAGTGCAACGGGACAGGGAAATAACTATGGCTACACCTTC; CDR3: CASSATGQGNNYGYTF
V: TRBV2; size: once; D: .; J: TRBJ2-7; DNA: TGTGCCAGCAAGGAAGAAACCGAGCAGTACTTC; CDR3: CASKEETEQYF
V: TRBV7-9; size: once; D: TRBD1; J: TRBJ2-7; DNA: TGTGCCAGCAGCCAAGAGGGGGCTAGGGTCCACGAGCAGTACTTC; CDR3: CASSQEGARVHEQYF
V: TRBV15; size: .; D: TRBD1; J: TRBJ2-3; DNA: TGTGCCACCAGCAGAGATATGGGACAGAGCACAGATACGCAGTATTTT; CDR3: CATSRDMGQSTDTQYF
V: TRBV29-1; size: once; D: TRBD2; J: TRBJ2-3; DNA: TGCAGCGTTGAATTAGCGGGCGATACGCAGTATTTT; CDR3: CSVELAGDTQYF
V: TRBV5-1; size: .; D: TRBD1; J: TRBJ1-2; DNA: TGCGCCAGCAGCCCGGGACAGGGGGCTGGCTACACCTTC; CDR3: CASSPGQGAGYTF
V: TRBV30; size: few; D: TRBD2; J: TRBJ2-5; DNA: TGTGCCTGGAGTGTACCTGGAGGCCGTCGCGGGGGAACCCAGTACTTC; CDR3: CAWSVPGGRRGGTQYF
V: TRBV7-6; size: .; D: .; J: TRBJ1-5; DNA: TGTGCCAGCAGCACAAATCCAGGTCCGGGTCAGCCCCAGCATTTT; CDR3: CASSTNPGPGQPQHF
V: TRBV2; size: few; D: .; J: TRBJ2-7; DNA: TGTGCCAGCAGTGATATAGTCGGGCAGGTTTTCGAGCAGTACTTC; CDR3: CASSDIVGQVFEQYF
V: TRBV18; size: .; D: .; J: TRBJ2-7; DNA: TGTGCCAGCTCACCAGAGGGCTACGAGCAGTACTTC; CDR3: CASSPEGYEQYF
V: TRBV5-1; size: .; D: .; J: TRBJ2-3; DNA: TGCGCCAGCAGCCTCGAAGGGCTAGCCCCAGATACGCAGTATTTT; CDR3: CASSLEGLAPDTQYF